A selection of T cell receptor beta chains follows, all from one sample in a study of cytomegalovirus exposure and HLA in healthy donors. Sequenced by immunoSEQ multiplex PCR; TCRdb stores in-frame clones only, minus some. The repertoire holds roughly 100,000 clones, with more than 75% as singletons. The material sequenced was PBMCs. These receptors were obtained from a woman younger than 30 in good health and CMV-seropositive. CDR3s include the opening cysteine and the closing phenylalanine or tryptophan. Fields, in order: clone size, D gene, J gene, V gene, CDR3 DNA, CDR3 protein. The D gene is left open where the match is weak. Some rows mark clone size as missing; the rest say once, few, many or name a class of expanded clone.

size: NA
D: NA
J: TRBJ1-2
V: TRBV4-2
DNA: TGTGCCGGCAGCCAAGGTGATATGTTAGGGGCGGTAAGCGGCTACACCTTC
CDR3: CAGSQGDMLGAVSGYTF

size: NA
D: NA
J: TRBJ2-5
V: TRBV6-5
DNA: TGTGCCAGCCGACGACAGGTGAAAGAGACCCAGTACTTC
CDR3: CASRRQVKETQYF

size: NA
D: NA
J: TRBJ1-4
V: TRBV4-1
DNA: TGCGCCAGCAGCCAAGAGGCTCAGGGTGTGGGCTCCGGAGAAAAACTGTTTTTT
CDR3: CASSQEAQGVGSGEKLFF

size: NA
D: TRBD2
J: TRBJ2-3
V: TRBV7-8
DNA: TGTGCCAGCAGCTCCCGGACTAGCGGGAGGACCACAGATACGCAGTATTTT
CDR3: CASSSRTSGRTTDTQYF

size: NA
D: NA
J: TRBJ1-1
V: TRBV11-2
DNA: TGTGCCAGCAGTTCGGACAGAGGGAACACTGAAGCTTTCTTT
CDR3: CASSSDRGNTEAFF

size: few
D: NA
J: TRBJ2-7
V: TRBV10-3
DNA: TGTGCCATCAGTGCGACAGATTACGAGCAGTACTTC
CDR3: CAISATDYEQYF

size: NA
D: TRBD2
J: TRBJ2-1
V: TRBV30
DNA: TGTGCCTGGAGTCTACTAGCGGGAGGTATCTCCTACAATGAGCAGTTCTTC
CDR3: CAWSLLAGGISYNEQFF

size: NA
D: NA
J: TRBJ2-3
V: TRBV4-2
DNA: TGTGCCAGCAGCCAAGAGGCGGGCCGCACAGATACGCAGTATTTT
CDR3: CASSQEAGRTDTQYF

size: NA
D: NA
J: TRBJ1-5
V: TRBV7-2
DNA: TGTGCCAGCAGCCCTAAAGCCGGGAATAATCAGCCCCAGCATTTT
CDR3: CASSPKAGNNQPQHF

size: NA
D: NA
J: TRBJ2-7
V: TRBV5-1
DNA: TGCGCCAGCAGCTTGACAGTTGTCCAACCCCCCTACGAGCAGTACTTC
CDR3: CASSLTVVQPPYEQYF

size: NA
D: TRBD1
J: TRBJ1-2
V: TRBV28
DNA: TGTGCCACCCGCCCCCCGACAGGGCCTACCTATGGCTACACCTTC
CDR3: CATRPPTGPTYGYTF

size: NA
D: NA
J: TRBJ1-4
V: TRBV7-6
DNA: TGTGCCAGCAGCTTGGGGGAGAGGGGGACTAATGAAAAACTGTTTTTT
CDR3: CASSLGERGTNEKLFF

size: NA
D: NA
J: TRBJ1-3
V: TRBV2
DNA: TGTGCCAGCAGTGACCCAGGTGACCGACCAGGAAACACCATATATTTT
CDR3: CASSDPGDRPGNTIYF

size: NA
D: NA
J: TRBJ1-6
V: TRBV4-3
DNA: TGCGCCAGCAGCCCTGTCAATGCGGGGATCTATAATTCACCCCTCCACTTT
CDR3: CASSPVNAGIYNSPLHF

size: NA
D: NA
J: TRBJ2-7
V: TRBV5-4
DNA: TGTGCCAGCAGCATTTTGGGGCCCGGGTCTGCGCAGTACTTC
CDR3: CASSILGPGSAQYF

size: once
D: TRBD1
J: TRBJ1-1
V: TRBV7-6
DNA: TGTGCCAGCAGCTTTCTACAGGGGGGAAGTGGTGTAACTGAAGCTTTCTTT
CDR3: CASSFLQGGSGVTEAFF

size: NA
D: TRBD1
J: TRBJ2-7
V: TRBV7-6
DNA: TGTGCCAGCAGCTCCCGGGACAGCTCCTACGAGCAGTACTTC
CDR3: CASSSRDSSYEQYF

size: once
D: NA
J: TRBJ1-1
V: TRBV27
DNA: TGTGCCAGCAGATCCGCCAGGACAAGCACTGAAGCTTTCTTT
CDR3: CASRSARTSTEAFF

size: NA
D: TRBD1
J: TRBJ2-6
V: TRBV5-4
DNA: TGTGCCAGCAGCCAGGACAGGGCTGGGGCCAACGTCCTGACTTTC
CDR3: CASSQDRAGANVLTF

size: NA
D: TRBD1
J: TRBJ1-2
V: TRBV5-4
DNA: TGTGCCAGCAGCCCAGGACAGGCAGATAACTATGGCTACACCTTC
CDR3: CASSPGQADNYGYTF

size: NA
D: NA
J: TRBJ2-2
V: TRBV13
DNA: TGTGCCAGCAGCTTAGTTGGGCTCACCGGGGAGCTGTTTTTT
CDR3: CASSLVGLTGELFF

size: NA
D: NA
J: TRBJ1-1
V: TRBV5-1
DNA: TGCGCCAGCAGCTTGGACCCCTACGGGTTGAACACTGAAGCTTTCTTT
CDR3: CASSLDPYGLNTEAFF